A single sample gave rise to the 24 T cell receptor beta chains below, sequenced in a study of neoadjuvant nivolumab and ipilimumab in lung cancer. TCRdb's copy holds only in-frame clones and misses some; the assay was immunoSEQ multiplex PCR. The table records several thousand clones, 81% of them present only once. Sequencing used normal lung tissue adjacent to the tumor, obtained after neoadjuvant nivolumab, alone or with ipilimumab, at or shortly before surgery. These receptors were obtained from an adult with non-small cell lung cancer. Some clones in this sample may be carry-over from other donors' samples.

The chain joins TRBV30 to TRBJ1-2, with 7 nucleotides matching TRBD1. Germline-derived CDR1 and CDR2 are GTSNPN and SVGIG (reference sequence). Trimming took 5 bases from V and 0 from J; bases not matched to a gene: 12. The CDR3 sequence is 16 residues long. CDR3 in amino acids: CAWFYAPGTANYGYTF. In nucleotides, the CDR3 is TGTGCCTGGTTTTACGCCCCCGGGACAGCTAACTATGGCTACACCTTC.

The genes are TRBV5-4 and TRBJ2-5, with a possible D match to TRBD1 (6 bases). This CDR3 contains 14 residues. V gave up 0 bases and J gave up 5 bases, with 11 bases separating them. Germline V gene sequence: CDR1 SGHNT, CDR2 YYREEE (reference sequence). The CDR3 spells CASSLAGVGETQYF. CDR3 nucleotides: TGTGCCAGCAGCTTGGCAGGGGTTGGGGAGACCCAGTACTTC.

The rearrangement joins TRBV19 to TRBJ1-4; D possibly corresponds to TRBD1 (5 bases). V dropped 3 bases and J dropped 3 bases, with 11 bases sitting between them. CDR1 LNHDA and CDR2 SQIVND come from the germline V gene (reference sequence). CDR3 length: 15 residues. The CDR3 spells CASSISRVSNEKLFF. Written as DNA, the CDR3 is TGTGCCAGTAGTATCTCCAGGGTCTCTAATGAAAAACTGTTTTTT.

The table lists this clone with a count of one. V usage is TRBV9 and J usage is TRBJ2-7; a possible D gene is TRBD2 (6 bases). V lost 0 bases and J 2 bases, leaving 9 bases between the germline ends. The length of the CDR3 is 14 residues. Per germline, CDR1 SGDLS and CDR2 YYNGEE. The CDR3: CASSVDRGTYEQYF. As DNA, the CDR3 is TGTGCCAGCAGCGTAGACCGGGGGACCTACGAGCAGTACTTC.

The chain employs TRBV29-1 and TRBJ2-1; D is ambiguous. Trimming stripped 1 base from V and 5 bases from J, with 3 bases between. Germline loops: CDR1 SQVTM, CDR2 ANQGSEA. The CDR3 spans 11 residues. This CDR3 reads CSVEGNNEQFF. The CDR3 nucleotides are TGCAGCGTTGAAGGCAACAATGAGCAGTTCTTC.

The chain links TRBV29-1 to TRBJ2-7, with 9 bases aligning to TRBD1. The CDR3 loop spans 14 amino acids. Germline CDR1 and CDR2: SQVTM and ANQGSEA. Germline trimming cut 4 bases from V and 2 bases from J; bases unmatched to any gene: 6. The DNA of the CDR3 is TGCAGCGTTGTCGGGACAGGGAAACCCTACGAGCAGTACTTC. It encodes CSVVGTGKPYEQYF.

This clone appeared a few times. The gene calls are TRBV5-1 and TRBJ1-2; 7 bases match TRBD1. Germline loops: CDR1 SGHRS, CDR2 YFSETQ. The CDR3 has 15 residues. Germline trimming cut 4 bases from V and 0 bases from J; bases unmatched to any gene: 6. The CDR3 nucleotides read TGCGCCAGCAGCGCGGGACAGTTAGCTAACTATGGCTACACCTTC. It codes for CASSAGQLANYGYTF.

V and J are TRBV5-1 and TRBJ1-1; D gene unclear. V lost 1 base to trimming and J lost 1 base, with 5 bases between them. This CDR3 spans 13 amino acids. Germline V CDR1 and CDR2: SGHRS, YFSETQ. CDR3 amino acids: CASSLRENTEAFF. DNA for the CDR3: TGCGCCAGCAGCTTGAGAGAGAACACTGAAGCTTTCTTT.

The chain couples TRBV11-3 to TRBJ2-7; no reliable D call. This CDR3 has 18 amino acids. Germline V gene sequence: CDR1 SGHNT, CDR2 YENEEA. The germline V and J ends were trimmed by 1 base and 0 bases, with 19 bases remaining between them. CDR3 in DNA: TGTGCCAGCAGCTTAGCCCCACTTGGCGCACTTTTCTCCTACGAGCAGTACTTC. This translates into CASSLAPLGALFSYEQYF.

The genes are TRBV2 and TRBJ1-2; D might be TRBD1 (5 bases). Per germline, CDR1 SNHLY and CDR2 FYNNEI. Deletions cut 7 bases from V and 2 bases from J, with 17 bases between. The length of the CDR3 is 15 residues. As DNA, the CDR3 is TGTGCCAGCAAAGGTTCGGGAGGGGCCAACTATGGCTACACCTTC. Translation: CASKGSGGANYGYTF.

V usage is TRBV25-1 and J usage is TRBJ2-7; 11 bases align to TRBD1. The CDR3 runs 15 residues. V shed 3 bases and J 1 base; nucleotides not matched to a gene: 2. Germline-derived CDR1 and CDR2 are MGHDK and SYGVNS. The CDR3 region is CASSEGQGGSYEQYF. CDR3 nucleotides: TGTGCCAGCAGTGAGGGACAGGGGGGGTCCTACGAGCAGTACTTC.

The rearrangement joins TRBV29-1 to TRBJ2-5; tentative D call: TRBD1 (6 bases). Germline assignment: CDR1 SQVTM and CDR2 ANQGSEA. This CDR3 region has 14 residues. Trimming took off 2 bases at V and 1 base at J, with 11 bases between the two ends. The CDR3 DNA sequence: TGCAGCGTTGAAAGTACAGGGACCCAAGAGACCCAGTACTTC. Its protein is CSVESTGTQETQYF.

The V gene is TRBV11-2, the J gene TRBJ2-1; TRBD2 agrees at 7 bases. The CDR3 runs 14 residues. The V and J ends lost 7 bases and 9 bases, in that order; junction bases with no gene match: 12. Germline assignment: CDR1 SGHAT and CDR2 FQNNGV. CDR3 bases: TGTGCCAGCACCGTAGGGACCGGGAGGCCTGAGCAGTTCTTC. It yields the protein CASTVGTGRPEQFF.

The chain recombines TRBV18 with TRBJ2-7, with D possibly matching TRBD2 (5 bases). This CDR3 comprises 12 residues. Germline assignment: CDR1 KGHSH and CDR2 LQKENI. V was pared by 4 bases and J by 1 base, with 5 bases between. CDR3 region: CASSRESYEQYF. In DNA, the CDR3 is TGTGCCAGCTCACGGGAGTCCTACGAGCAGTACTTC.

The chain uses TRBV7-9 and TRBJ2-1; possibly TRBD2 for D (5 bases). Per the germline V gene, CDR1 is SEHNR and CDR2 is FQNEAQ (reference sequence). The V and J ends lost 1 base and 7 bases respectively, with 17 bases between them. The CDR3 is 16 residues long. CDR3 bases: TGTGCCAGCAGCTTAGGGGGAGCCTCCCGGGGAAATGAGCAGTTCTTC. Translated: CASSLGGASRGNEQFF. Supplemented by reference TRBV7-9 and TRBJ2-1, the full variable domain reads DTGVSQNPRHKITKRGQNVTFRCDPISEHNRLYWYRQTLGQGPEFLTYFQNEAQLEKSRLLSDRFSAERPKGSFSTLEIQRTEQGDSAMYLCASSLGGASRGNEQFFGPGTRLTVL.

The chain uses TRBV7-8 and TRBJ1-1; tentative D call: TRBD1 (5 bases). V shed 4 bases and J shed 4 bases, with 22 bases lying between them. Germline CDR1 SGHVS, CDR2 FQNEAQ. This CDR3 is 17 amino acids long. The CDR3 DNA reads as TGTGCCAGCAGCTCGGTAGGGGCGAATAAGAGGGGCACTGAAGCTTTCTTT. Protein sequence: CASSSVGANKRGTEAFF.

This chain links TRBV6-6 with TRBJ1-1; D call uncertain. The germline gives CDR1 MNHNY, CDR2 SVGAGI (reference sequence). The length of the CDR3 is 14 residues. Trimming removed 6 bases at V and 2 bases at J, with 13 bases between. CDR3 sequence reads: CASRSRGSNTEAFF. The CDR3 nucleotides are TGTGCCAGCAGATCACGTGGGAGCAACACTGAAGCTTTCTTT.

This sequence joins TRBV18 and TRBJ2-7, with 9 bases that match TRBD2. Germline trimming cut 0 bases from V and 4 bases from J; bases unmatched to any gene: 13. The CDR3 is 18 amino acids. Per germline, CDR1 KGHSH and CDR2 LQKENI. CDR3 region: CASSPPVASREGFYEQYF. DNA for the CDR3: TGTGCCAGCTCACCACCGGTGGCGTCGCGGGAGGGTTTTTACGAGCAGTACTTC.

The V call is TRBV27, the J call TRBJ1-1; no clear D. V lost 2 bases and J 1 base, leaving 14 bases between the germline ends. The CDR3 sequence is 16 residues long. The germline V gene encodes CDR1 MNHEY and CDR2 SMNVEV (reference sequence). The chain's CDR3 is CASSLRGVRENTEAFF. The CDR3 coding sequence is TGTGCCAGCAGTTTACGCGGGGTGCGAGAGAACACTGAAGCTTTCTTT.

The CDR3 spells CASSLEGQPQHF. The CDR3 bases are TGTGCCAGCAGCTTAGAGGGCCAGCCCCAGCATTTT. The chain has TRBV7-9 and TRBJ1-5; no clear D gene. CDR1 and CDR2 (germline): SEHNR, FQNEAQ (reference sequence). Trimming left V 1 base short and J 7 bases short, with 5 bases between. The CDR3 spans 12 residues.

This clone is termed large. The CDR3 spells CSVYGTSGSYEQYF. DNA for the CDR3: TGCAGCGTTTACGGGACTAGCGGGAGCTACGAGCAGTACTTC. The V and J genes are TRBV29-1 and TRBJ2-7; 14 nucleotides line up with TRBD2. V was clipped by 5 bases and J by 3 bases; unmatched bases: 3. The CDR3 spans 14 residues. Germline assignment: CDR1 SQVTM and CDR2 ANQGSEA.

The gene calls are TRBV4-2 and TRBJ1-2; D is unclear. The V end was cut by 4 bases, the J end by 2 bases, with 11 bases between. Germline V CDR1 and CDR2: LGHNA, YNFKEQ. CDR3 length equals 14 residues. As DNA, the CDR3 is TGTGCCAGCAGCCTCGGCGGGGAAAACTATGGCTACACCTTC. As protein: CASSLGGENYGYTF.

The rearrangement uses TRBV5-1 and TRBJ2-5; the D is unclear. The V end was cut by 0 bases, the J end by 5 bases, with 5 bases between. This CDR3 comprises 12 residues. Germline assignment: CDR1 SGHRS and CDR2 YFSETQ. The CDR3 here is CASSLASETQYF. The DNA of the CDR3 is TGCGCCAGCAGCTTGGCTTCGGAGACCCAGTACTTC.

A single count supports this clone. The rearrangement joins TRBV2 to TRBJ2-3, with 8 bases identical to TRBD2. CDR3 length equals 15 residues. The germline gives CDR1 SNHLY, CDR2 FYNNEI. Unmatched junction bases numbered 3, after V lost 3 bases and J lost 1 base. This CDR3 reads CASSDPTSGTDTQYF. CDR3 sequence (DNA): TGTGCCAGCAGTGATCCGACTAGCGGCACAGATACGCAGTATTTT. The entire variable domain, with the rest obtained from reference TRBV2 and TRBJ2-3, is as follows: EPEVTQTPSHQVTQMGQEVILRCVPISNHLYFYWYRQILGQKVEFLVSFYNNEISEKSEIFDDQFSVERPDGSNFTLKIRSTKLEDSAMYFCASSDPTSGTDTQYFGPGTRLTVL.